This T cell receptor (beta chain) was documented in a study of blood T cell repertoires in COVID-19. Background on the study: Samples came from the United States, Italy and Spain, spanning acute and convalescent COVID-19. From T cells, B-cell-depleted T cells, or PBMCs came the material, which was cDNA or gDNA.

As originally analysed: Reference gene primers were amplified, and this amplification served to estimate nucleated cell counts. The repertoire was sequenced with immunoSEQ multiplex PCR; TCRdb's copy has only in-frame clones and lacks some. The V and J calls and clone size are taken from that table; D and trimming were inferred from the DNA. The table has about 200,000 clones, 86% seen once. To note about this clone: Other DNA sequences within the sample encode an identical CDR3.

In germline, CDR1 is SGHRS, CDR2 YFSETQ. V lost 0 bases and J lost 4; bases outside the gene matches: 4. The CDR3 spans 15 residues. Sequencing was done on a sample of peripheral blood. V gene TRBV5-1 combines with J gene TRBJ1-2; 9 bases are shared with TRBD1. This sequence originates from a woman in her seventies with acute or convalescent COVID-19. CDR3 amino acids: CASSLGGTGSYGYTF. CDR3 DNA sequence: TGCGCCAGCAGCTTGGGAGGGACAGGGAGCTATGGCTACACCTTC.